The 21 T cell receptor beta chains in this list originate from one sample, sequenced in a study of PD-1 blockade in classical Hodgkin lymphoma. Clones were sequenced by immunoSEQ multiplex PCR, and TCRdb holds only the in-frame ones, with some missing. The table has around 70,000 clones, over 55% seen once. In every patient, relapse followed autologous stem cell transplantation, while exposure to brentuximab vedotin differed. The material was peripheral blood mononuclear cells (PBMCs), obtained before the second cycle of nivolumab. The receptors here all came from a human donor with classical Hodgkin lymphoma.

This chain uses TRBV2 with TRBJ2-5, with TRBD2 identical over 11 bases. The CDR3 is 15 residues long. The trim removed 3 bases at V and 5 bases at J, leaving 5 bases unmatched. Germline V gene data show CDR1 as SNHLY and CDR2 as FYNNEI. The CDR3 loop reads CASSETSGVGETQYF. The CDR3 bases are TGTGCCAGCAGTGAGACTAGCGGGGTAGGGGAGACCCAGTACTTC.

This clone turned up a few times. The J gene is TRBJ1-1, the V gene TRBV5-1; no clear D. Germline V gene sequence: CDR1 SGHRS, CDR2 YFSETQ. Trimming removed 3 bases from V and 0 bases from J, with 6 bases in between. The CDR3 contains 13 residues. The CDR3 protein is CASSWTVNTEAFF. The CDR3 region has the DNA TGCGCCAGCAGCTGGACTGTGAACACTGAAGCTTTCTTT.

This sequence joins TRBV9 and TRBJ2-7; D unresolved. Germline CDR1 reads SGDLS; CDR2 reads YYNGEE. V was shortened by 0 bases and J by 5 bases, with 9 bases between the two germline ends. CDR3 length equals 13 residues. The CDR3 DNA reads as TGTGCCAGCAGCGTAGGCCCATCGGACGAGCAGTACTTC. Protein: CASSVGPSDEQYF. The full variable domain, rest sourced from reference TRBV9 and TRBJ2-7, is DSGVTQTPKHLITATGQRVTLRCSPRSGDLSVYWYQQSLDQGLQFLIQYYNGEERAKGNILERFSAQQFPDLHSELNLSSLELGDSALYFCASSVGPSDEQYFGPGTRLTVT.

The CDR3 is CASSEALGNYGYTF. In DNA, the CDR3 is TGTGCCAGCAGTGAAGCTCTAGGAAACTATGGCTACACCTTC. The V and J genes are TRBV2 and TRBJ1-2; D uncertain. The V end was cut by 0 bases, the J end by 2 bases, with 7 bases between. This CDR3 region has 14 residues. Per germline, CDR1 SNHLY and CDR2 FYNNEI.

J is TRBJ2-7 and V is TRBV6-1; TRBD2 might be the D (7 bases). Germline-derived CDR1 and CDR2 are MNHNS and SASEGT. Trimming cost V 4 bases and J 0 bases, with 13 bases left between them. The CDR3 runs 15 residues. The CDR3 sequence: CASSGGGGYSYEQYF. The CDR3 nucleotides are TGTGCCAGCAGTGGGGGAGGGGGATACTCCTACGAGCAGTACTTC.

The V gene is TRBV7-3, the J gene TRBJ1-1, with D maybe TRBD1 (5 bases). Trimming took off 5 bases at V and 3 bases at J, with 13 bases between the two ends. This CDR3 spans 14 amino acids. Germline V gene lookup returns CDR1 SGHTA and CDR2 FQGTGA. CDR3 protein: CASSEAGSDTEAFF. As DNA, the CDR3 is TGTGCCAGCAGCGAGGCAGGGTCGGACACTGAAGCTTTCTTT.

The chain employs TRBV18 and TRBJ1-1; a weak D match, TRBD1 (5 bases). Germline V gene lookup returns CDR1 KGHSH and CDR2 LQKENI. The CDR3 has 13 amino acids. Trimming took off 9 bases at V and 2 bases at J, with 13 bases between the two ends. The CDR3 loop reads CASSPTENTEAFF. CDR3 DNA: TGTGCCAGTTCCCCGACAGAAAACACTGAAGCTTTCTTT.

The chain employs TRBV2 and TRBJ2-1; no clear D gene. V lost 2 bases and J 0 bases, leaving 8 bases between the germline ends. The CDR3 runs to 15 residues. The germline gives CDR1 SNHLY, CDR2 FYNNEI. The CDR3: CASSEQFSSYNEQFF. In nucleotides, the CDR3 is TGTGCCAGCAGTGAACAGTTTAGCTCCTACAATGAGCAGTTCTTC.

This chain connects TRBV18 to TRBJ1-5; D remains ambiguous. From germline, CDR1 is KGHSH and CDR2 LQKENI. This CDR3 comprises 13 residues. The V end lost 5 bases, the J end lost 4 bases, and 9 bases lay between the germline ends. The CDR3 here is CASSTAVNQPQHF. In DNA, the CDR3 is TGTGCCAGCTCAACGGCAGTTAATCAGCCCCAGCATTTT. The full variable domain, its missing parts supplied by reference TRBV18 and TRBJ1-5, is NAGVMQNPRHLVRRRGQEARLRCSPMKGHSHVYWYRQLPEEGLKFMVYLQKENIIDESGMPKERFSAEFPKEGPSILRIQQVVRGDSAAYFCASSTAVNQPQHFGDGTRLSIL.

This chain links TRBV5-5 with TRBJ2-5; 7 bases align to TRBD2. This CDR3 has 15 amino acids. CDR1 is SGHKS, CDR2 YYEKEE, per germline (reference sequence). V shed 2 bases, J shed 5 bases, and the junction held 9 bases outside the gene matches. CDR3 residues: CASSFAGGTMETQYF. Written as DNA, the CDR3 is TGTGCCAGCAGCTTTGCCGGGGGGACGATGGAGACCCAGTACTTC.

J is TRBJ2-1 and V is TRBV11-3, with 10 bases fitting TRBD1. V lost 5 bases and J lost 6; bases outside the gene matches: 1. The CDR3 sequence is 13 residues long. The germline V gene has CDR1 SGHNT and CDR2 YENEEA. The CDR3 DNA sequence: TGTGCCAGCAGCCGGACAGGGGGCAATGAGCAGTTCTTC. This gives the protein CASSRTGGNEQFF.

This chain joins TRBV5-1 and TRBJ1-6; 7 bases line up with TRBD1. CDR1 SGHRS and CDR2 YFSETQ come from the germline V gene. With V trimmed by 0 bases and J by 9 bases, 6 bases remained unmatched. The CDR3 covers 15 residues. CDR3 DNA: TGCGCCAGCAGCTTGGTCGGGACAGAGGGTTCACCCCTCCACTTT. This codes for CASSLVGTEGSPLHF.

The chain is built from TRBV5-1 and TRBJ2-7; the match to TRBD1 covers 9 bases. Trimming took 4 bases from V and 2 from J; bases not matched to a gene: 10. CDR3 length: 16 residues. Germline assignment: CDR1 SGHRS and CDR2 YFSETQ. CDR3 in DNA: TGCGCCAGCAGCGCCCCGGGACAGGGCAGGCCCTACGAGCAGTACTTC. It is translated as CASSAPGQGRPYEQYF.

The chain couples TRBV5-1 to TRBJ1-1; D not certain. Trimming removed 6 bases at V and 1 base at J, with 13 bases between. This CDR3 comprises 14 residues. Germline values: CDR1 SGHRS, CDR2 YFSETQ. In DNA, the CDR3 is TGCGCCAGCACCCTCCAAGCGGAGAACACTGAAGCTTTCTTT. This translates into CASTLQAENTEAFF.

This sequence joins TRBV4-2 and TRBJ2-1; D gene uncertain. The CDR3 runs 15 residues. Germline values: CDR1 LGHNA, CDR2 YNFKEQ. Trimming pared 0 bases from V and 3 bases from J, leaving 9 bases between. As DNA, the CDR3 is TGTGCCAGCAGCCAAGAAGAAGGGAACTACAATGAGCAGTTCTTC. It yields the protein CASSQEEGNYNEQFF.

The chain joins TRBV7-3 to TRBJ2-1; D remains ambiguous. Germline assignment: CDR1 SGHTA and CDR2 FQGTGA. The CDR3 is made up of 13 amino acids. Between the trimmed V and J ends, which lost 3 bases and 10 bases, there was a span of 13 bases. The CDR3 spells CASSFDLRDEQFF. The CDR3 DNA reads as TGTGCCAGCAGCTTCGATCTTCGAGACGAGCAGTTCTTC.

The chain combines TRBV7-9 with TRBJ1-1, with D possibly TRBD1 on 6 matching bases. This CDR3 spans 17 amino acids. Trimming took off 5 bases at V and 3 bases at J, with 22 bases between the two ends. Germline V gene sequence: CDR1 SEHNR, CDR2 FQNEAQ (reference sequence). CDR3 amino acids: CASSGQSDRPGDTEAFF. The CDR3 coding sequence is TGTGCCAGCAGCGGACAGTCGGACAGACCGGGGGACACTGAAGCTTTCTTT.

The rearrangement links TRBV19 to TRBJ2-5; 7 positions match TRBD2. V was pared by 5 bases and J by 2 bases, with 8 bases of the junction left unmatched. The length of the CDR3 is 15 residues. In germline, CDR1 is LNHDA, CDR2 SQIVND (reference sequence). The DNA for the CDR3 is TGTGCCAGTAGTGTGGGCGGGAGCAAGCAAGAGACCCAGTACTTC. Translation gives CASSVGGSKQETQYF.

This chain joins TRBV9 and TRBJ2-1, with 11 nucleotides matching TRBD2. CDR3 size: 16 residues. The germline CDR1 and CDR2 sequences are SGDLS and YYNGEE. V lost 4 bases and J lost 7; bases outside the gene matches: 10. For the CDR3, the DNA is TGTGCCAGCAGCACTCCCCTAGCGGGGGGCCGAAATGAGCAGTTCTTC. Translating it yields CASSTPLAGGRNEQFF.

The rearrangement joins TRBV5-1 to TRBJ1-1; 7 bases agree with TRBD1. V gave up 0 bases and J gave up 7 bases; unmatched junction bases: 6. CDR1 and CDR2 (germline): SGHRS, YFSETQ. The CDR3 has 14 amino acids. The CDR3 DNA is TGCGCCAGCAGCTTGGCCGGGACAGCCGATGAAGCTTTCTTT. Its translation: CASSLAGTADEAFF.

The chain carries TRBV29-1 and TRBJ2-3; TRBD1 agrees at 8 bases. The CDR3 consists of 14 residues. Germline V lookup: CDR1 SQVTM, CDR2 ANQGSEA. J lost 2 bases, V lost 6 bases, and 7 bases had no gene match. The CDR3 bases are TGCAGCGTGGGGTCAGGGGGCTCCACAGATACGCAGTATTTT. Its protein product is CSVGSGGSTDTQYF.